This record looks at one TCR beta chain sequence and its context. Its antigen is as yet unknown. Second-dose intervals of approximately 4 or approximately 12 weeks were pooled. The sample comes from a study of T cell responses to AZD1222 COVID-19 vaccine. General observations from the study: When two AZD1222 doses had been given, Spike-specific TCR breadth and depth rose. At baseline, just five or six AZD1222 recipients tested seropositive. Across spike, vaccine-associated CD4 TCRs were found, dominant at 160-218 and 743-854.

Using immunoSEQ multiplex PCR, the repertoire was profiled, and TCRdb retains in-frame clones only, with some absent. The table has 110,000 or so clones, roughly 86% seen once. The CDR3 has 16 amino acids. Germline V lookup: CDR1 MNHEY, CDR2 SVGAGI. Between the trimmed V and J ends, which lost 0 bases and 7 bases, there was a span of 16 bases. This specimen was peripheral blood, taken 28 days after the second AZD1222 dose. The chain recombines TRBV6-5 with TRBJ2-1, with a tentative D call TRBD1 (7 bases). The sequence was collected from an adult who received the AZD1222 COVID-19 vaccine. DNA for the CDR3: TGTGCCAGCAGTTACTCGACTCAGGGGGGAAGAAATGAGCAGTTCTTC. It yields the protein CASSYSTQGGRNEQFF.